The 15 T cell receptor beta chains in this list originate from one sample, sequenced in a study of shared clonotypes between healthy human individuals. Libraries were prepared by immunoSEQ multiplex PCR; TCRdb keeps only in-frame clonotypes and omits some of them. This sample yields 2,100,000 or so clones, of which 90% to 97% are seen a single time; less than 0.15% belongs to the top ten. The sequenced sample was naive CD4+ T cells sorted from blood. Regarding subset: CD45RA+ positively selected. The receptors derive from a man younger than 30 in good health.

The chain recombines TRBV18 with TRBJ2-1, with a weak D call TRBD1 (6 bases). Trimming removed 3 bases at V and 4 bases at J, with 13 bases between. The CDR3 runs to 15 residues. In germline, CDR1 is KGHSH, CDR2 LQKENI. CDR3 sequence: CASSPGTTQYNEQFF. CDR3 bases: TGTGCCAGCTCACCGGGGACAACACAGTACAATGAGCAGTTCTTC.

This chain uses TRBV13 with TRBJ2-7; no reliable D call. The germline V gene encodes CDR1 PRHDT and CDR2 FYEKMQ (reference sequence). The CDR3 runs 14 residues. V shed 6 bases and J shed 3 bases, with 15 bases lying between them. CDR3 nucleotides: TGTGCCAGCAGTGTTCATAAGGGCCACTACGAGCAGTACTTC. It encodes CASSVHKGHYEQYF.

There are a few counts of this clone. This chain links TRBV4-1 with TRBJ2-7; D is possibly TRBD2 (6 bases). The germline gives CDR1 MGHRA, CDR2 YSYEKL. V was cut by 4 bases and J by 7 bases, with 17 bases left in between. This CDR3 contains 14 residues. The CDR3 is CASSPPGPGGEQYF. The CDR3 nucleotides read TGCGCCAGCAGCCCGCCGGGCCCTGGGGGGGAGCAGTACTTC.

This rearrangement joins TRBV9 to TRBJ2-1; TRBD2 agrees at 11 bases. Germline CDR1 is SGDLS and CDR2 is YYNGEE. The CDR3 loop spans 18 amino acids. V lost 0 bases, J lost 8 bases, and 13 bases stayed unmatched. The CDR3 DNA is TGTGCCAGCAGCGTAGGGAACGTAGCGGGGGGGCCAGGGGATGAGCAGTTCTTC. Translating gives CASSVGNVAGGPGDEQFF.

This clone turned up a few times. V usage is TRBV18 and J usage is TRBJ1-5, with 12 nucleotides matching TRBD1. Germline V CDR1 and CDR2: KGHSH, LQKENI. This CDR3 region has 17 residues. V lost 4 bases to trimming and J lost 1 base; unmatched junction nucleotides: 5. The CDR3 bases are TGTGCCAGCTCACGCGGGACAGGGGGCGGGAGCAATCAGCCCCAGCATTTT. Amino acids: CASSRGTGGGSNQPQHF. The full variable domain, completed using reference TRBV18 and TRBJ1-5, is NAGVMQNPRHLVRRRGQEARLRCSPMKGHSHVYWYRQLPEEGLKFMVYLQKENIIDESGMPKERFSAEFPKEGPSILRIQQVVRGDSAAYFCASSRGTGGGSNQPQHFGDGTRLSIL.

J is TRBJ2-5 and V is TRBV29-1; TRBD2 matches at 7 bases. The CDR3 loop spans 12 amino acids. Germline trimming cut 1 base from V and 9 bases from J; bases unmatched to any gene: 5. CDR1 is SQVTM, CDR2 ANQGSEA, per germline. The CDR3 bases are TGCAGCGTTGAAGGAGCGGGACTCGCCCAGTACTTC. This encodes CSVEGAGLAQYF. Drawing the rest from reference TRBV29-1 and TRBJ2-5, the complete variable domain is SAVISQKPSRDICQRGTSLTIQCQVDSQVTMMFWYRQQPGQSLTLIATANQGSEATYESGFVIDKFPISRPNLTFSTLTVSNMSPEDSSIYLCSVEGAGLAQYFGPGTRLLVL.

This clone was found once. CDR3 sequence (DNA): TGCAGCGTCGAGGGCGGCAGCTACATGAACACTGAAGCTTTCTTT. Protein: CSVEGGSYMNTEAFF. V and J are TRBV29-1 and TRBJ1-1; the D is unclear. This CDR3 region has 15 residues. Per the germline V gene, CDR1 is SQVTM and CDR2 is ANQGSEA. V was shortened by 6 bases and J by 0 bases, with 17 bases between the two germline ends.

The CDR3 loop reads CASSSDKPPPNTEAFF. CDR3 DNA sequence: TGCGCCAGCAGCTCCGATAAACCCCCTCCGAACACTGAAGCTTTCTTT. J is TRBJ1-1 and V is TRBV5-1, with no clear D. The CDR3 spans 16 residues. Trimming removed 3 bases from V and 1 base from J, with 16 bases in between. The germline V gene encodes CDR1 SGHRS and CDR2 YFSETQ.

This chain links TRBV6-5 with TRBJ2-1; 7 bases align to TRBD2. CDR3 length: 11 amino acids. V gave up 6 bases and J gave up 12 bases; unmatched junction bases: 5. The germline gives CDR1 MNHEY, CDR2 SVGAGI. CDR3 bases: TGTGCCAGCAGGTCGACGGGAGGGCAGTTCTTC. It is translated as CASRSTGGQFF.

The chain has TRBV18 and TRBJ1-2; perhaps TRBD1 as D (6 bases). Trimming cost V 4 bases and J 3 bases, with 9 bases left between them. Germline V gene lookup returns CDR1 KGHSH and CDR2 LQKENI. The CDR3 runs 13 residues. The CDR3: CASSLAGDYGYTF. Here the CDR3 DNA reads TGTGCCAGCTCACTGGCAGGGGACTATGGCTACACCTTC.

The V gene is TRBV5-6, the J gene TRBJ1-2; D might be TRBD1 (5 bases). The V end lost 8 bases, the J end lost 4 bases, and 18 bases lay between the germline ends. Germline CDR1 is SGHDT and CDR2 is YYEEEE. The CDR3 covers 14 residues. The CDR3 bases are TGTGCCAGTACCCGGGTCGGACAATTCTATGGCTACACCTTC. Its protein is CASTRVGQFYGYTF.

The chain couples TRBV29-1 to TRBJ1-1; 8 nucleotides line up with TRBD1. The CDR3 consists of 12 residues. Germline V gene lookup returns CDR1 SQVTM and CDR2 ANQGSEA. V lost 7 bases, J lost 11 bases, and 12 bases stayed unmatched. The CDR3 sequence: CSAIQGGSMAFF. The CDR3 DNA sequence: TGCAGCGCTATACAGGGGGGAAGTATGGCTTTCTTT.

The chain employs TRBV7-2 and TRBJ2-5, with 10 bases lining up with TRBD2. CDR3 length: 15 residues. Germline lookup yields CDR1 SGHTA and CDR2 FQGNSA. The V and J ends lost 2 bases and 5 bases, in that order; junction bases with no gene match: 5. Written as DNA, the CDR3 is TGTGCCAGCAGCTTAAGCGGGAGGGGAGGGGAGACCCAGTACTTC. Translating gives CASSLSGRGGETQYF. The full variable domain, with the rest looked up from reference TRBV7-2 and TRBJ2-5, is GAGVSQSPSNKVTEKGKDVELRCDPISGHTALYWYRQSLGQGLEFLIYFQGNSAPDKSGLPSDRFSAERTGGSVSTLTIQRTQQEDSAVYLCASSLSGRGGETQYFGPGTRLLVL.

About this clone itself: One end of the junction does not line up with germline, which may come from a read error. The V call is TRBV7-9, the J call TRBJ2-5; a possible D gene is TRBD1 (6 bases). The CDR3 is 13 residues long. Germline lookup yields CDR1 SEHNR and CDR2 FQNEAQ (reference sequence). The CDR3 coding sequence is TGTGCCAGCAGCTTCAGGGGCCAAGTGACCCAGTACTTC. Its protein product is CASSFRGQVTQYF.

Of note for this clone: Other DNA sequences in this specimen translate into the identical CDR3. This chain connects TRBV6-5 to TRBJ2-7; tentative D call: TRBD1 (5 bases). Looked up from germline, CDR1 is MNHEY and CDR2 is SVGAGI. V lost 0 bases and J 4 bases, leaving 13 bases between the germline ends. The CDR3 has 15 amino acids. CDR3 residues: CASSYSTQGTYEQYF. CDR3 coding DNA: TGTGCCAGCAGTTACTCAACTCAGGGCACATACGAGCAGTACTTC.